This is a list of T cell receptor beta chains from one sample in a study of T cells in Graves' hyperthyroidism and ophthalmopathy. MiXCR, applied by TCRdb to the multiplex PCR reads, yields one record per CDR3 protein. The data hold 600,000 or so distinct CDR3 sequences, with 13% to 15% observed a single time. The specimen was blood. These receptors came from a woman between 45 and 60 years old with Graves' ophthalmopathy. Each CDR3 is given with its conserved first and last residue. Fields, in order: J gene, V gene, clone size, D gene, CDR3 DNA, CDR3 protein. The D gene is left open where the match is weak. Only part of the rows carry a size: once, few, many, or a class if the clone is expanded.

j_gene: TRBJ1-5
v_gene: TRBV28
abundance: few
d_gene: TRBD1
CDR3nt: TGTGCCAGCAGTTACCCCAGAGGGGGCATCAATCAGCCCCAGCATTTT
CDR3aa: CASSYPRGGINQPQHF

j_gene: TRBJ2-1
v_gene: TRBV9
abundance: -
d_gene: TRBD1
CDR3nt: TGTGCCAGCAGCGTAGTGGGGACAGACTCCTACAATGAGCAGTTCTTC
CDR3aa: CASSVVGTDSYNEQFF

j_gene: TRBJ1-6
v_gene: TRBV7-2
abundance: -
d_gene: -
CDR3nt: TGTGCCAGCAGCTTAGTAGGCAGGACATCACCCCTCCACTTT
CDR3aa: CASSLVGRTSPLHF

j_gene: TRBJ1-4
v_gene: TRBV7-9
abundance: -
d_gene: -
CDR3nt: TGTGCCAGCAGCTTAATTTTGGGGTATAATGAAAAACTGTTTTTT
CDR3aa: CASSLILGYNEKLFF

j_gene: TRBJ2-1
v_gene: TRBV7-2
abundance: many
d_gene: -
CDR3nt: TGTGCCAGCAGCTTAGGACGGCGGGGTTCCTACAATGAGCAGTTCTTC
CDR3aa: CASSLGRRGSYNEQFF

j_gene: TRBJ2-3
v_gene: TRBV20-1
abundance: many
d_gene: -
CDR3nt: TGCAGTGCTAGAGACCCCATCCACCATCCAGATACGCAGTATTTT
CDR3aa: CSARDPIHHPDTQYF

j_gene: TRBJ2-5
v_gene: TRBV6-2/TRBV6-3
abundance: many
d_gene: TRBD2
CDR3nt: TGTGCCAGCAGTGACCCCCTAGCGGGAGGCGGGACAGAGACCCAGTACTTC
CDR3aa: CASSDPLAGGGTETQYF

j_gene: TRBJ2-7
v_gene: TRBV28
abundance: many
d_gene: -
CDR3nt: TGTGCCAGCACTCGAGCCCCACCTATCTACGAGCAGTACTTC
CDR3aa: CASTRAPPIYEQYF

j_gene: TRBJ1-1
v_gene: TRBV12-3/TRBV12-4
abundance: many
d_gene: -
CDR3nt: TGTGCCAGCACCAAACAAGGGAACACTGAAGCTTTCTTT
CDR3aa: CASTKQGNTEAFF

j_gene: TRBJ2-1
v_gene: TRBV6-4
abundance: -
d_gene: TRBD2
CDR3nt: TGTGCCAGCAGTGAGGGACTAGCGGGGACGCAGTTCTTC
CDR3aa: CASSEGLAGTQFF

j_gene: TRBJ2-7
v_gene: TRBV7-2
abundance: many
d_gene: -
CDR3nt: TGTGCCAGCAGCCCCCGACGACTTCGGAAAGCCGTCGCCTACGAGCAGTACTTC
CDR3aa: CASSPRRLRKAVAYEQYF

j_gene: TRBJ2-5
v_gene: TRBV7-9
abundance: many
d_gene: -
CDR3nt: TGTGCCAGCAGCACAGGACGGATACAAGAGACCCAGTACTTC
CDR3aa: CASSTGRIQETQYF

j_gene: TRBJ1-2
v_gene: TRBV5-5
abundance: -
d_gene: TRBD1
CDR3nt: TGTGCCAGCAGCGTGGACAGGGGGCAACACTATGGCTACACCTTC
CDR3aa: CASSVDRGQHYGYTF

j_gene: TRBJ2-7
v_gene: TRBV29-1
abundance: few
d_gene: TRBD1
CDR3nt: TGCAGCGCGAAACCCGGGACAGGGGCCTACGAGCAGTACTTC
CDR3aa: CSAKPGTGAYEQYF